Listed below are T cell receptor beta chains from one sample, sequenced in a study of T cells in Graves' hyperthyroidism and ophthalmopathy. TCRdb re-derived calls from the multiplex PCR reads in MiXCR, one entry per CDR3 protein. The sample holds around 340,000 distinct CDR3 sequences; approximately 17% are singletons and the top ten take roughly a third. Material: blood. The receptors originated from a woman in her thirties with Graves' hyperthyroidism that later progressed to Graves' ophthalmopathy. Each CDR3 is given with its conserved first and last residue. The D gene is left open where the match is weak. Where a row states a size, it is once, few, many or the class of an expanded clone; other rows omit it.

j_call | clone_size | d_call | v_call | cdr3_aa | cdr3_nt
TRBJ2-5 | . | TRBD2 | TRBV28 | CASSFSAAGGQETQYF | TGTGCCAGCAGTTTTTCTGCGGCGGGAGGCCAAGAGACCCAGTACTTC
TRBJ2-2 | . | . | TRBV6-1 | CASSPRWTGPNTGELFF | TGTGCCAGCAGTCCCCGATGGACGGGGCCGAACACCGGGGAGCTGTTTTTT
TRBJ2-1 | many | TRBD2 | TRBV6-1 | CASRISGSIANEQFF | TGTGCCAGCAGAATCAGCGGGAGTATCGCCAATGAGCAGTTCTTC
TRBJ2-5 | many | . | TRBV20-1 | CSARETQYF | TGCAGTGCTAGAGAGACCCAGTACTTC
TRBJ1-1 | few | . | TRBV19 | CASKNEQLNTEAFF | TGTGCCAGTAAAAATGAACAGTTGAACACTGAAGCTTTCTTT
TRBJ2-3 | . | TRBD1 | TRBV19 | CASGQGGSTDTQYF | TGTGCCAGCGGACAGGGTGGGAGCACAGATACGCAGTATTTT
TRBJ2-3 | many | TRBD1 | TRBV12-3/TRBV12-4 | CASVGQGSDTQYF | TGTGCCAGCGTGGGACAGGGTTCGGATACGCAGTATTTT
TRBJ2-5 | once | TRBD1 | TRBV27 | CATRGQGEETQYF | TGTGCCACCAGGGGACAGGGGGAAGAGACCCAGTACTTC
TRBJ2-5 | many | . | TRBV20-1 | CSARQETQYF | TGCAGTGCTCGACAAGAGACCCAGTACTTC
TRBJ1-1 | many | . | TRBV28 | CASSFSVVTEAFF | TGTGCCAGCAGTTTTAGTGTTGTTACTGAAGCTTTCTTT
TRBJ1-1 | once | . | TRBV5-1 | CASSSQYQVSAEAFF | TGCGCCAGCAGCTCGCAATACCAGGTTAGCGCTGAAGCTTTCTTT
TRBJ2-1 | . | . | TRBV5-5 | CASSDLGTVSSYNEQFF | TGTGCCAGCAGCGACCTGGGGACGGTTAGCTCCTACAATGAGCAGTTCTTC
TRBJ2-1 | . | . | TRBV24-1 | CATSDWRGNEEFF | TGTGCCACCAGTGATTGGCGGGGCAATGAGGAGTTCTTC
TRBJ2-3 | few | TRBD2 | TRBV28 | CASTKRSGGAGDTQYF | TGTGCCAGCACCAAACGTAGCGGGGGGGCAGGAGATACGCAGTATTTT
TRBJ1-2 | many | . | TRBV28 | CASSLSPLYGYTF | TGTGCCAGCAGTTTGTCTCCTCTCTATGGCTACACCTTC
TRBJ2-2 | many | . | TRBV7-6 | CASSLSTRVDTGELFF | TGTGCCAGCAGCTTATCAACCCGGGTAGACACCGGGGAGCTGTTTTTT
TRBJ2-5 | many | TRBD2 | TRBV20-1 | CSARTSGGQETQYF | TGCAGTGCCAGGACTAGCGGGGGGCAAGAGACCCAGTACTTC
TRBJ2-7 | many | . | TRBV6-2/TRBV6-3 | CASSYSGTYPPTYEQYF | TGTGCCAGCAGTTACTCTGGGACATACCCTCCTACCTACGAGCAGTACTTC
TRBJ2-7 | many | . | TRBV6-1 | CASNWGDSFEYEQYF | TGTGCCAGCAATTGGGGGGACAGTTTTGAGTACGAGCAGTACTTC
TRBJ2-4 | . | TRBD1 | TRBV29-1 | CSVDTGGFENIQYF | TGCAGCGTTGATACAGGGGGCTTCGAAAACATTCAGTACTTC
TRBJ2-6 | many | TRBD1 | TRBV2 | CASRGQDFSGANVLTF | TGTGCCAGCAGAGGACAGGATTTCTCTGGGGCCAACGTCCTGACTTTC
TRBJ2-7 | many | TRBD1 | TRBV7-9 | CASSRGTGEEQYF | TGTGCCAGCAGCCGAGGGACAGGGGAAGAGCAGTACTTC
TRBJ1-1 | many | . | TRBV28 | CASGRDIRTEAFF | TGTGCCAGTGGCCGAGACATTCGCACTGAAGCTTTCTTT
TRBJ1-3 | . | . | TRBV18 | CASSAASGNTIYF | TGTGCCAGCTCAGCCGCCTCTGGAAACACCATATATTTT
TRBJ1-2 | few | . | TRBV5-1 | CALRGADGYTF | TGCGCATTACGGGGCGCGGATGGCTACACCTTC
TRBJ2-7 | many | . | TRBV11-1 | CASSTGTARSSYEQYF | TGTGCCAGCAGCACGGGGACGGCGAGGAGCTCCTACGAGCAGTACTTC
TRBJ1-1 | many | . | TRBV19 | CASSPLLGQLNTEAFF | TGTGCCAGTAGTCCCCTTCTCGGACAGCTGAACACTGAAGCTTTCTTT
TRBJ1-5 | many | . | TRBV2 | CASQGAPLLNQPQHF | TGTGCCAGCCAAGGGGCCCCACTGTTAAATCAGCCCCAGCATTTT
TRBJ1-2 | many | . | TRBV27 | CASSFGATGYGYTF | TGTGCCAGCAGTTTCGGGGCTACGGGCTATGGCTACACCTTC
TRBJ2-7 | many | TRBD1 | TRBV5-1 | CASPGGTGLRGQYF | TGCGCCAGCCCCGGCGGGACAGGTCTACGTGGGCAGTACTTC
TRBJ2-7 | . | TRBD2 | TRBV10-3 | CAISEGPSGASYEQYF | TGTGCCATCAGTGAGGGCCCTAGCGGAGCATCCTACGAGCAGTACTTC
TRBJ1-1 | many | . | TRBV28 | CASSLYLGSAFF | TGTGCCAGCAGTTTATATCTCGGTTCGGCTTTCTTT
TRBJ2-7 | few | . | TRBV5-1 | CASSLGRETTSEQYF | TGCGCCAGCAGCTTGGGAAGGGAGACGACCTCCGAGCAGTACTTC